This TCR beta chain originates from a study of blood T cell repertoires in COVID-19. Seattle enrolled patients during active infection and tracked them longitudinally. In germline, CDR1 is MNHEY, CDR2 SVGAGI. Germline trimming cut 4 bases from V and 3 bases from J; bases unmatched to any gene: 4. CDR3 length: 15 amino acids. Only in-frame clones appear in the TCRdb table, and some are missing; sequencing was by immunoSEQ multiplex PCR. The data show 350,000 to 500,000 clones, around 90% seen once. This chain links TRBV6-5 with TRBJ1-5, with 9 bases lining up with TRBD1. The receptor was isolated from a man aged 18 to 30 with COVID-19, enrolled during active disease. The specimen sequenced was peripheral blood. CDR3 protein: CASSSDRGNNQPQHF. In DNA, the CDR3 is TGTGCCAGCAGTTCCGACAGGGGGAACAATCAGCCCCAGCATTTT.